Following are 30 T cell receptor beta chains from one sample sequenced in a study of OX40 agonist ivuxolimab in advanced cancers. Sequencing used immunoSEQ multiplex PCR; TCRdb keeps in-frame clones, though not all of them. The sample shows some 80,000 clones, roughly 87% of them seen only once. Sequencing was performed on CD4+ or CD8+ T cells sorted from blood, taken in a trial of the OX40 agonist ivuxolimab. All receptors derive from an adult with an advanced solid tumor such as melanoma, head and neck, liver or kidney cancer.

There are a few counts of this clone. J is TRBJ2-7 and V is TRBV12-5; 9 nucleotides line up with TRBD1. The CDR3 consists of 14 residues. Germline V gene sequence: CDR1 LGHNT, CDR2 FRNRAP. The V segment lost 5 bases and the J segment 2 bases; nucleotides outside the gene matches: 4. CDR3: CASGPRTGAYEQYF. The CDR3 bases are TGTGCTAGTGGTCCCCGGACAGGGGCCTACGAGCAGTACTTC.

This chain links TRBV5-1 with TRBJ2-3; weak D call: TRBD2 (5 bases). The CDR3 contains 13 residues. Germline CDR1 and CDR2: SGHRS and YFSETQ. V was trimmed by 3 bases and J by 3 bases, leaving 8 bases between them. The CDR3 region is CASSSTITDTQYF. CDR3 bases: TGCGCCAGCAGCTCGACTATAACAGATACGCAGTATTTT.

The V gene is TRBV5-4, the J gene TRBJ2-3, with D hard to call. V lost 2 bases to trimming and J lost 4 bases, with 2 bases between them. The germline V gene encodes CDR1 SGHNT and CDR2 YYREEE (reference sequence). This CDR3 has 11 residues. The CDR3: CASSLADTQYF. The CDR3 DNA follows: TGTGCCAGCAGCTTAGCAGATACGCAGTATTTT.

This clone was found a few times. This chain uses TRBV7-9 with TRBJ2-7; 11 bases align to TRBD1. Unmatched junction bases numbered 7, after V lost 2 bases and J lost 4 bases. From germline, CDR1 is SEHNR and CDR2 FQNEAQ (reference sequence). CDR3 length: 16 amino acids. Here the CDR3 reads CASSLMSGTGGYEQYF. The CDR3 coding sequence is TGTGCCAGCAGCTTAATGTCAGGGACAGGGGGGTACGAGCAGTACTTC.

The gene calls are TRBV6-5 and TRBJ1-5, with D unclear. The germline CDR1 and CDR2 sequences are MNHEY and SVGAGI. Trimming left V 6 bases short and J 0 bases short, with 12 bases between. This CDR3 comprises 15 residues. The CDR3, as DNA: TGTGCCAGCAGCCCCGGATCCCTTAGCAATCAGCCCCAGCATTTT. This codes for CASSPGSLSNQPQHF.

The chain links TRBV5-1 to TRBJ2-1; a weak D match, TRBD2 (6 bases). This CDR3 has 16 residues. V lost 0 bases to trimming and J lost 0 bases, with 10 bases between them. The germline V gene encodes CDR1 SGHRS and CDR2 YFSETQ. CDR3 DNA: TGCGCCAGCAGCTTGGTGGGCGGGGACTCCTACAATGAGCAGTTCTTC. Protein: CASSLVGGDSYNEQFF. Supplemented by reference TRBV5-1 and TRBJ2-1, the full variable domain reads KAGVTQTPRYLIKTRGQQVTLSCSPISGHRSVSWYQQTPGQGLQFLFEYFSETQRNKGNFPGRFSGRQFSNSRSEMNVSTLELGDSALYLCASSLVGGDSYNEQFFGPGTRLTVL.

The CDR3 sequence is CASSFRDRGAEAFF. CDR3 nucleotide sequence: TGTGCCAGCAGCTTTCGGGACAGGGGGGCTGAAGCTTTCTTT. This chain connects TRBV5-6 to TRBJ1-1; TRBD1 aligns across 11 bases. This CDR3 has 14 amino acids. Trimming cost V 2 bases and J 6 bases; bases outside gene matches: 3. In germline, CDR1 is SGHDT, CDR2 YYEEEE.

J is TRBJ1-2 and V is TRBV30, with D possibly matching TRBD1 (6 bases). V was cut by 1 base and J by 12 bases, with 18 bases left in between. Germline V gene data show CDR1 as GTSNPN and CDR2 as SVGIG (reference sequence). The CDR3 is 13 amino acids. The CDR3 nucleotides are TGTGCCTGGAGTGCCACCAGGGGCGGTATAGACACCTTC. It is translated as CAWSATRGGIDTF.

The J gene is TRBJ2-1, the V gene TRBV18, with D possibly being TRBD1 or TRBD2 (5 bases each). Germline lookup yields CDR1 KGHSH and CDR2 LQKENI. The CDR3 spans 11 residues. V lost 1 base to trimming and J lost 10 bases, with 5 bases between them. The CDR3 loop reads CASSPRDEQFF. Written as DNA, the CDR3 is TGTGCCAGCTCACCACGGGACGAGCAGTTCTTC.

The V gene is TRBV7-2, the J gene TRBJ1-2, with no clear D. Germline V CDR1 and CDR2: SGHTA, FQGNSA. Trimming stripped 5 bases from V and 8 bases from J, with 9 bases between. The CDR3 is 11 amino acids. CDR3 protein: CASSPTIGYTF. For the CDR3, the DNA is TGTGCCAGCAGCCCGACTATCGGCTACACCTTC.

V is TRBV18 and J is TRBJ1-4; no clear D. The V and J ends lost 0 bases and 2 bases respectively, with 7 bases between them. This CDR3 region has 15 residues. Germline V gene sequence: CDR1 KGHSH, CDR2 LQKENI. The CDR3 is CASSPPVETNEKLFF. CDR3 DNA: TGTGCCAGCTCACCACCCGTAGAGACTAATGAAAAACTGTTTTTT.

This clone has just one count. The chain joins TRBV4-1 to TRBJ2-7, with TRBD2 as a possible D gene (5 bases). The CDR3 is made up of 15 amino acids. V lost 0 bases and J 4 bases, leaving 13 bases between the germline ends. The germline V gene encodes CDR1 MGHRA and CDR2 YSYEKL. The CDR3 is CASSQEDPWRYEQYF. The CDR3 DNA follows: TGCGCCAGCAGCCAAGAAGACCCCTGGAGGTACGAGCAGTACTTC.

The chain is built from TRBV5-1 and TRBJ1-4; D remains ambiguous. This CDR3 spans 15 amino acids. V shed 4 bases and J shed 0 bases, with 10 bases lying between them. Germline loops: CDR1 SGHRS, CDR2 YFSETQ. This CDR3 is CASSPADATNEKLFF. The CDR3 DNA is TGCGCCAGCAGCCCCGCGGACGCAACTAATGAAAAACTGTTTTTT.

CDR3 DNA: TGTGCCAGCAGCCACACGCGGGCTGATGAGCAGTTCTTC. Amino acid sequence: CASSHTRADEQFF. The chain recombines TRBV4-2 with TRBJ2-1; weak D call: TRBD2 (5 bases). The germline CDR1 and CDR2 sequences are LGHNA and YNFKEQ. V shed 3 bases and J shed 8 bases, with 11 bases lying between them. The CDR3 is made up of 13 amino acids.

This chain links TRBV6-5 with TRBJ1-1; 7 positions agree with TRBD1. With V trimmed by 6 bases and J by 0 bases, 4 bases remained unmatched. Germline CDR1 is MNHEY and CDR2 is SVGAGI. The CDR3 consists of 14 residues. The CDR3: CASRQGQLNTEAFF. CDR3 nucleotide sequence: TGTGCCAGCAGACAGGGACAGTTGAACACTGAAGCTTTCTTT.

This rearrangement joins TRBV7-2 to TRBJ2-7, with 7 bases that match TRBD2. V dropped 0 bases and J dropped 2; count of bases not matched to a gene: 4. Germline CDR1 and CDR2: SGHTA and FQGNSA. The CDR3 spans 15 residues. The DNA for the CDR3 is TGTGCCAGCAGCTTAGCGCCCGGGACTACCTACGAGCAGTACTTC. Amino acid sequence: CASSLAPGTTYEQYF.

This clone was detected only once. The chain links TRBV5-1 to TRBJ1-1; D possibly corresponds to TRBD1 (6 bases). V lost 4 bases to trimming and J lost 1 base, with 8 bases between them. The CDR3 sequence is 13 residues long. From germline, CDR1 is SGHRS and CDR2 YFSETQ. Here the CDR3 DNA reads TGCGCCAGCAGCGAACAGGGGAACACTGAAGCTTTCTTT. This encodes CASSEQGNTEAFF.

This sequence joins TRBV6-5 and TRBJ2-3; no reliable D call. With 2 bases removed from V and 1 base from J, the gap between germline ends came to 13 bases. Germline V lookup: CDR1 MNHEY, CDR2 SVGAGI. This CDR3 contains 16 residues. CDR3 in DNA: TGTGCCAGCAGTTACAGCCAACAGTTGGGCACAGATACGCAGTATTTT. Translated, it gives CASSYSQQLGTDTQYF.

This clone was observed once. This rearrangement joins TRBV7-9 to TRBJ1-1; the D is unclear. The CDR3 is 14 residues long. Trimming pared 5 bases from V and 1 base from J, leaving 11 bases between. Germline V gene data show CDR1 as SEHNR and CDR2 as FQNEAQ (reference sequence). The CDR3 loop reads CASSVLGGNTEAFF. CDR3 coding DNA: TGTGCCAGCAGCGTTTTGGGCGGGAACACTGAAGCTTTCTTT.

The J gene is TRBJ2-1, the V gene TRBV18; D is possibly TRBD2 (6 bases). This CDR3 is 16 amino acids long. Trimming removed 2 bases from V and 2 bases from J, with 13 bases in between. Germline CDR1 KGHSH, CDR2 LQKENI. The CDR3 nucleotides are TGTGCCAGCTCACCATCGCTGGCGGGGACCTACAATGAGCAGTTCTTC. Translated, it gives CASSPSLAGTYNEQFF. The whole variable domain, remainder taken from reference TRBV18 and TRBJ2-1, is NAGVMQNPRHLVRRRGQEARLRCSPMKGHSHVYWYRQLPEEGLKFMVYLQKENIIDESGMPKERFSAEFPKEGPSILRIQQVVRGDSAAYFCASSPSLAGTYNEQFFGPGTRLTVL.

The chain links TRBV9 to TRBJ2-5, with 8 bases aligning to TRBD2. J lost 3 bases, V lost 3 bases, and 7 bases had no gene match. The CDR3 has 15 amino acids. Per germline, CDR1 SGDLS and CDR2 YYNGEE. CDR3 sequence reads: CASSGWSGGEETQYF. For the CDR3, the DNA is TGTGCCAGCAGCGGGTGGAGCGGGGGAGAAGAGACCCAGTACTTC. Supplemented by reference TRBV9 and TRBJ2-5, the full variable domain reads DSGVTQTPKHLITATGQRVTLRCSPRSGDLSVYWYQQSLDQGLQFLIQYYNGEERAKGNILERFSAQQFPDLHSELNLSSLELGDSALYFCASSGWSGGEETQYFGPGTRLLVL.

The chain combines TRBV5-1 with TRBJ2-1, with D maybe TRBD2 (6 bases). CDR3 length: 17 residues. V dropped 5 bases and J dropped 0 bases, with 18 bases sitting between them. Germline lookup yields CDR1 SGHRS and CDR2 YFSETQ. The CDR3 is CASRGTPSGGSYNEQFF. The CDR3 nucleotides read TGCGCCAGCAGGGGTACACCCTCCGGGGGCTCCTACAATGAGCAGTTCTTC. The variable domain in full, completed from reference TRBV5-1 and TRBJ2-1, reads KAGVTQTPRYLIKTRGQQVTLSCSPISGHRSVSWYQQTPGQGLQFLFEYFSETQRNKGNFPGRFSGRQFSNSRSEMNVSTLELGDSALYLCASRGTPSGGSYNEQFFGPGTRLTVL.

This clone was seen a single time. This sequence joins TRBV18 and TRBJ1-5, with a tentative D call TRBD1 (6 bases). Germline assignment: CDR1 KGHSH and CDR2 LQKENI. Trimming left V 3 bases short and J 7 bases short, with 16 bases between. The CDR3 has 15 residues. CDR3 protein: CASSPGGLAGQPQHF. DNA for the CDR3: TGTGCCAGCTCACCGGGGGGGCTGGCAGGACAGCCCCAGCATTTT.

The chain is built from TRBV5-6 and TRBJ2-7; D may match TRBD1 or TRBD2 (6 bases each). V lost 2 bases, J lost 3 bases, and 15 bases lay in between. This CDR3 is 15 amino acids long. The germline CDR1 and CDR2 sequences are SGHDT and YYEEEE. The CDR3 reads CASSFFRGRNYEQYF. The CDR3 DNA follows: TGTGCCAGCAGCTTTTTCCGGGGGCGCAACTACGAGCAGTACTTC.

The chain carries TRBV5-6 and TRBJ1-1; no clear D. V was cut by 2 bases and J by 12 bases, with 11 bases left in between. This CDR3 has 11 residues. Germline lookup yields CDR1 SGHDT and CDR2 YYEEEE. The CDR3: CASSFRSSTFF. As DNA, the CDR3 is TGTGCCAGCAGCTTTAGGAGTTCGACTTTCTTT.

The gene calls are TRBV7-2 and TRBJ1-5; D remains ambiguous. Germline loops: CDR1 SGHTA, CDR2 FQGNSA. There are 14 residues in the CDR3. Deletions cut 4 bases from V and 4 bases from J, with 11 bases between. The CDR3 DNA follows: TGTGCCAGCAGCTGGTCCCACCAGAATCAGCCCCAGCATTTT. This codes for CASSWSHQNQPQHF.

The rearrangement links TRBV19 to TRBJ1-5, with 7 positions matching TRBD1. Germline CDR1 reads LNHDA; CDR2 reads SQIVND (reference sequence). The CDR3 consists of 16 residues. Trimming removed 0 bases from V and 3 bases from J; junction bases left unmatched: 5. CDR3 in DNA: TGTGCCAGTAGTATAGATGGGGACAGCCCCAATCAGCCCCAGCATTTT. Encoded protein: CASSIDGDSPNQPQHF. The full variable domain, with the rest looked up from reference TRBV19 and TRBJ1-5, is DGGITQSPKYLFRKEGQNVTLSCEQNLNHDAMYWYRQDPGQGLRLIYYSQIVNDFQKGDIAEGYSVSREKKESFPLTVTSAQKNPTAFYLCASSIDGDSPNQPQHFGDGTRLSIL.

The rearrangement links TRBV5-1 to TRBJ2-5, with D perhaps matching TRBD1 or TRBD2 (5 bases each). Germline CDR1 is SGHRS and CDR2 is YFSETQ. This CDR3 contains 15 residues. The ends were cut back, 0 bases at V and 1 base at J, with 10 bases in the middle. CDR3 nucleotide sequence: TGCGCCAGCAGCTTGGGTCGTGGGGGCCAAGAGACCCAGTACTTC. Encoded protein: CASSLGRGGQETQYF.

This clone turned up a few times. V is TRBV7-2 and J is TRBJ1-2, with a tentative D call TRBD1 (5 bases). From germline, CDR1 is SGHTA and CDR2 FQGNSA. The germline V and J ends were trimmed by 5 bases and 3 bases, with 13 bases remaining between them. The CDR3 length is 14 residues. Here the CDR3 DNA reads TGTGCCAGCAGCCCAGGCAGGGATTACTATGGCTACACCTTC. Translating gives CASSPGRDYYGYTF.

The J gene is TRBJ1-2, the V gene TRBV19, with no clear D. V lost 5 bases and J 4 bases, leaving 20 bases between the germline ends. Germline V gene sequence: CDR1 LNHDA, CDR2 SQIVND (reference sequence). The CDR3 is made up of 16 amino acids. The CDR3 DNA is TGTGCCAGTAGTCACGACCCCCCCATCAGCCCCTATGGCTACACCTTC. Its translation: CASSHDPPISPYGYTF.